These 21 T cell receptor beta chains came from one sample sequenced in a study of T-cell reconstitution after alpha-beta-depleted transplantation in children. Preparation of the TCRbeta library used unique molecular identifiers. TCRdb independently ran MiXCR on the PCR reads; one entry per CDR3 protein. Altogether around 580,000 distinct CDR3 sequences are present, more than 20% being singletons, with the ten largest covering about 35%. Sequences were derived from PBMCs, sampled before TCRalphabeta/CD19-depleted stem cell transplant. All receptors derive from a boy less than two years old with Wiskott-Aldrich syndrome, due to receive a stem cell transplant.

The V and J genes are TRBV5-1 and TRBJ2-1; maybe TRBD2 (6 bases). Trimming stripped 6 bases from V and 6 bases from J, with 13 bases between. Germline CDR1 SGHRS, CDR2 YFSETQ. This CDR3 has 13 residues. This CDR3 reads CASKLAGSNEQFF. CDR3 nucleotide sequence: TGCGCCAGCAAACTAGCCGGTAGCAATGAGCAGTTCTTC.

This clonotype was detected only a few times. The chain employs TRBV5-1 and TRBJ2-5; D unresolved. CDR1 and CDR2 (germline): SGHRS, YFSETQ. The ends were cut back, 5 bases at V and 6 bases at J, with 17 bases in the middle. The CDR3 consists of 14 residues. CDR3 residues: CASRPLGSTKTQYF. The DNA for the CDR3 is TGCGCCAGCAGGCCCCTAGGCTCTACGAAGACCCAGTACTTC.

The rearrangement links TRBV9 to TRBJ1-6, with 7 nucleotides matching TRBD1. The germline CDR1 and CDR2 sequences are SGDLS and YYNGEE. Trimming removed 2 bases from V and 5 bases from J; junction bases left unmatched: 7. The CDR3 consists of 16 residues. CDR3 sequence (DNA): TGTGCCAGCAGCGTTGGATCGGGACAGCATAATTCACCCCTCCACTTT. It yields the protein CASSVGSGQHNSPLHF.

This clonotype was seen a handful of times. This sequence joins TRBV19 and TRBJ2-7; D is ambiguous. With 3 bases removed from V and 3 bases from J, the gap between germline ends came to 9 bases. The germline V gene encodes CDR1 LNHDA and CDR2 SQIVND (reference sequence). The CDR3 extends over 13 amino acids. The DNA of the CDR3 is TGTGCCAGTAGTATTAGCACCTTCTACGAGCAGTACTTC. As protein: CASSISTFYEQYF.

This clonotype was counted at least ten times. V and J are TRBV27 and TRBJ2-7; TRBD2 aligns across 9 bases. The CDR3 runs 15 residues. Trimming at V came to 5 bases and at J to 7 bases, leaving 12 bases not matched to a gene. Germline loops: CDR1 MNHEY, CDR2 SMNVEV (reference sequence). The CDR3 loop is CASSAGTSSVREQYF. The DNA of the CDR3 is TGTGCCAGCAGTGCTGGGACTAGCAGTGTACGAGAGCAGTACTTC.

V is TRBV11-2 and J is TRBJ2-7, with 8 bases aligning to TRBD1. The CDR3 consists of 15 residues. V lost 3 bases, J lost 3 bases, and 7 bases stayed unmatched. From germline, CDR1 is SGHAT and CDR2 FQNNGV. The CDR3: CASSFDRGAYYEQYF. CDR3 nucleotide sequence: TGTGCCAGCAGCTTCGACAGGGGAGCCTACTACGAGCAGTACTTC.

This clonotype was seen a few times. The chain combines TRBV7-9 with TRBJ1-5; D gene unclear. CDR1 and CDR2 from the germline V gene are SEHNR and FQNEAQ (reference sequence). The CDR3 has 16 residues. V was shortened by 1 base and J by 2 bases, with 12 bases between the two germline ends. CDR3: CASSLEAGFGNQPQHF. CDR3 bases: TGTGCCAGCAGCTTAGAGGCGGGGTTTGGCAATCAGCCCCAGCATTTT.

The CDR3 DNA follows: TGCGCCAGCTCGTACCCCGCGTTTAGCGGGAGTTCCTACAATGAGCAGTTCTTC. Its translation: CASSYPAFSGSSYNEQFF. The chain couples TRBV5-1 to TRBJ2-1; 9 bases line up with TRBD2. Germline-derived CDR1 and CDR2 are SGHRS and YFSETQ. CDR3 length: 18 amino acids. V was clipped by 7 bases and J by 1 base; unmatched bases: 15.

J is TRBJ2-1 and V is TRBV20-1; D may match TRBD1 or TRBD2 (6 bases each). From germline, CDR1 is DFQATT and CDR2 SNEGSKA (reference sequence). CDR3 size: 13 residues. V shed 5 bases and J shed 8 bases, with 16 bases lying between them. The CDR3: CSAQQGGVDEQFF. Here the CDR3 DNA reads TGCAGTGCTCAACAGGGAGGCGTCGATGAGCAGTTCTTC.

The genes are TRBV2 and TRBJ1-2, with D perhaps TRBD1 (5 bases). The CDR3 is 13 residues long. Trimming left V 9 bases short and J 4 bases short, with 15 bases between. Germline CDR1 reads SNHLY; CDR2 reads FYNNEI. CDR3 DNA: TGTGCCAGAAAGCAACCGGACATCTATGGCTACACCTTC. It codes for CARKQPDIYGYTF.

This clonotype was observed a few times. The chain links TRBV7-8 to TRBJ2-1; 12 bases line up with TRBD2. The length of the CDR3 is 17 residues. Germline V CDR1 and CDR2: SGHVS, FQNEAQ. Trimming removed 1 base from V and 8 bases from J; junction bases left unmatched: 9. CDR3 amino acids: CASSLGASGRAGYEQFF. The DNA of the CDR3 is TGTGCCAGCAGCTTAGGAGCTAGCGGGAGGGCCGGCTATGAGCAGTTCTTC.

The J gene is TRBJ2-7, the V gene TRBV6-5, with TRBD1 identical over 7 bases. In germline, CDR1 is MNHEY, CDR2 SVGAGI. The CDR3 consists of 15 residues. Trimming removed 0 bases from V and 5 bases from J; junction bases left unmatched: 7. The CDR3 coding sequence is TGTGCCAGCAGTTACTCCCGGCGACAGGGCCACGAGCAGTACTTC. This encodes CASSYSRRQGHEQYF.

The rearrangement uses TRBV30 and TRBJ2-7; unclear D gene. This CDR3 contains 14 residues. Between the trimmed V and J ends, which lost 2 bases and 0 bases, there was a span of 11 bases. CDR1 is GTSNPN and CDR2 is SVGIG in the germline V gene (reference sequence). Here the CDR3 reads CAWSRAISSYEQYF. For the CDR3, the DNA is TGTGCCTGGAGTCGTGCGATTAGCTCCTACGAGCAGTACTTC.

To note about this clonotype: This may come from a read error, since a much larger clone is one base off. The genes are TRBV18 and TRBJ2-7; D is possibly TRBD1 (6 bases). Per germline, CDR1 KGHSH and CDR2 LQKENI. There are 17 residues in the CDR3. Trimming removed 2 bases from V and 5 bases from J, with 22 bases in between. CDR3 bases: TGTGCCAGCTCACCAGCCACCAGGGGCAGCACTACAGACGAGCAGTACTTC. It is translated as CASSPATRGSTTDEQYF.

Only a few counts were recorded for this clonotype. The chain combines TRBV29-1 with TRBJ1-1; D gene uncertain. Germline lookup yields CDR1 SQVTM and CDR2 ANQGSEA. The CDR3 covers 10 residues. V was pared by 4 bases and J by 5 bases, with 5 bases between. DNA of the CDR3: TGCAGCGTTGCCCAAACTGAAGCTTTCTTT. It is translated as CSVAQTEAFF.

The genes are TRBV10-3 and TRBJ2-1; maybe TRBD2 (6 bases). With 7 bases removed from V and 7 bases from J, the gap between germline ends came to 11 bases. Germline V gene lookup returns CDR1 ENHRY and CDR2 SYGVKD. The CDR3 totals 12 residues. The CDR3 here is CAITGSGNEQFF. As DNA, the CDR3 is TGTGCCATCACCGGGAGCGGTAATGAGCAGTTCTTC.

The chain employs TRBV20-1 and TRBJ2-2; D is unresolved. V shed 6 bases and J shed 0 bases, with 11 bases lying between them. There are 14 residues in the CDR3. CDR1 and CDR2 (germline): DFQATT, SNEGSKA (reference sequence). The CDR3 bases are TGCAGTGCGCCGGTGACGACGAACACCGGGGAGCTGTTTTTT. This sequence encodes CSAPVTTNTGELFF.

This clonotype was seen a handful of times. The CDR3 nucleotides read TGTGCCAGCAGTTACGCCAGGTGGAATGAGCAGTTCTTC. Protein product: CASSYARWNEQFF. The chain employs TRBV6-5 and TRBJ2-1; D not resolved. The CDR3 spans 13 residues. CDR1 MNHEY and CDR2 SVGAGI come from the germline V gene. Trimming shortened V by 2 bases and J by 7 bases, and 9 bases separated the two germline ends.

The table lists this clonotype with a few counts. This chain joins TRBV5-1 and TRBJ1-1; maybe TRBD1 (5 bases). V dropped 4 bases and J dropped 1 base, with 17 bases sitting between them. This CDR3 spans 16 amino acids. In germline, CDR1 is SGHRS, CDR2 YFSETQ. CDR3 loop: CASSASRGARNTEAFF. The CDR3 coding sequence is TGCGCCAGCAGCGCCAGTAGGGGCGCAAGGAACACTGAAGCTTTCTTT.

This clonotype has just a few counts. V is TRBV30 and J is TRBJ1-5, with a possible D match to TRBD1 (6 bases). In germline, CDR1 is GTSNPN, CDR2 SVGIG (reference sequence). This CDR3 spans 12 amino acids. The germline V and J ends were trimmed by 5 bases and 6 bases, with 11 bases remaining between them. The CDR3 sequence is CAWGTLGQPQHF. The CDR3 DNA is TGTGCCTGGGGGACATTGGGTCAGCCCCAGCATTTT.

This clonotype was recorded a few times. The chain uses TRBV5-5 and TRBJ1-1, with no clear D. The V end was cut by 2 bases, the J end by 0 bases, with 14 bases between. Germline lookup yields CDR1 SGHKS and CDR2 YYEKEE (reference sequence). The CDR3 totals 16 residues. Here the CDR3 DNA reads TGTGCCAGCAGCTTAATCCGGATCGGTATGAACACTGAAGCTTTCTTT. Protein: CASSLIRIGMNTEAFF.